This TCR beta chain was profiled in a study of T cell repertoires in cytomegalovirus infection. The overall study: Signatures in public TCR beta sequences pointed to both CMV infection and matching HLA type.

Germline V gene data show CDR1 as MDHEN and CDR2 as SYDVKM. Trimming pared 5 bases from V and 9 bases from J, leaving 29 bases between. This CDR3 is built from 18 residues. The sample holds a few counts of this clonotype. Its antigen is still unknown. TCRdb used MiXCR to reprocess the reads, holding one entry per CDR3 protein. The table includes some 57,000 distinct CDR3 sequences, about 33% detected once. Broader study findings: Frequencies of public TCR beta families were cumulated, and this identified carriers of CMV plus the relevant HLA.

This TCR derives from a human donor in good health (CMV status not recorded). Some clones in this sample may be carry-over from other donors' samples. The sample comprised PBMCs, sequenced either directly or after in vitro stimulation (not recorded which). The rearrangement joins TRBV28 to TRBJ2-1, with D perhaps TRBD2 (7 bases). The CDR3: CASSQISFRGAVDCEQFF. For the CDR3, the DNA is TGTGCCAGCAGTCAAATATCCTTCCGGGGGGCGGTAGATTGTGAGCAGTTCTTC. Full variable domain (missing parts from reference TRBV28 and TRBJ2-1): DVKVTQSSRYLVKRTGEKVFLECVQDMDHENMFWYRQDPGLGLRLIYFSYDVKMKEKGDIPEGYSVSREKKERFSLILESASTNQTSMYLCASSQISFRGAVDCEQFFGPGTRLTVL.